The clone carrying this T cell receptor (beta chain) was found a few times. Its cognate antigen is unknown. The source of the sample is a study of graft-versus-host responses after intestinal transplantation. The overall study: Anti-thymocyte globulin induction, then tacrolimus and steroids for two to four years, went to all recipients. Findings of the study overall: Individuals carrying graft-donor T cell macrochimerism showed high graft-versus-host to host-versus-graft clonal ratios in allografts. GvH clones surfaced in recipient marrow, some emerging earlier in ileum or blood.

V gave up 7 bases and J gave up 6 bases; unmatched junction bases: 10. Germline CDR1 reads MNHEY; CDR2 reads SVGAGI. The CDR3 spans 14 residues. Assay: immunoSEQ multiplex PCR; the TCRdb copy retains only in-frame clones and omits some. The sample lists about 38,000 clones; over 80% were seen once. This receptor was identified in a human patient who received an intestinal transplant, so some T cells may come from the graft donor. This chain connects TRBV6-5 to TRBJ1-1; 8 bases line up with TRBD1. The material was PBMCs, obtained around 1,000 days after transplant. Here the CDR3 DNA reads TGTGCCAGCACCCAGACGGTGGGACAGGCTGAAGCTTTCTTT. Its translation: CASTQTVGQAEAFF.